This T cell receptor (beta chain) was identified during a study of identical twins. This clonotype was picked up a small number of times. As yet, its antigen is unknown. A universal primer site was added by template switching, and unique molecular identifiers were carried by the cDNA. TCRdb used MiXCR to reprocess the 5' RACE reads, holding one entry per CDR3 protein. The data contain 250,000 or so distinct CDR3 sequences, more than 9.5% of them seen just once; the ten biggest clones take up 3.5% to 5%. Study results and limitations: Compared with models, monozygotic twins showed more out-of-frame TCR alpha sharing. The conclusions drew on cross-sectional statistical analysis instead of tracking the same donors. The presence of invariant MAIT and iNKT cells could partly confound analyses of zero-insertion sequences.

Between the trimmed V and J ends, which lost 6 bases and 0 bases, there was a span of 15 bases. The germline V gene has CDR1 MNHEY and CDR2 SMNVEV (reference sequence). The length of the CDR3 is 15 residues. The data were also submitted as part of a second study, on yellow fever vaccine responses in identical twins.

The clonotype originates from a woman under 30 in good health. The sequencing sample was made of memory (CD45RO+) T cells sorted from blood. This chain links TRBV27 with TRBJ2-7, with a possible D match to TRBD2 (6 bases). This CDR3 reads CASSWGDGSSYEQYF. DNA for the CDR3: TGTGCCAGCAGCTGGGGGGACGGTAGCTCCTACGAGCAGTACTTC.